Following are 6 T cell receptor beta chains from one sample sequenced in a study of radiation and T cells in renal cell carcinoma. Described treatment: 15 Gy SBRT to primary tumor, nephrectomy 4 weeks later. Measured with immunoSEQ multiplex PCR; TCRdb has only the in-frame clones, and not every one. The sample lists more than 15,000 clones; less than 65% were seen once. This material consisted of tumor tissue, taken from a patient whose treatment included radiotherapy and nephrectomy. These receptor sequences come from a man aged 50 to 59 with renal cell carcinoma.

The chain joins TRBV18 to TRBJ2-7; weak D call: TRBD2 (5 bases). The CDR3 runs to 14 residues. Germline V lookup: CDR1 KGHSH, CDR2 LQKENI. Between the trimmed V and J ends, which lost 2 bases and 6 bases, there was a span of 14 bases. CDR3 DNA: TGTGCCAGCTCACCAAACCAAGGGAGCGGCGAGCAGTACTTC. It yields the protein CASSPNQGSGEQYF.

This clone was observed at least ten times. The J gene is TRBJ1-5, the V gene TRBV28, with a possible D match to TRBD1 (5 bases). The CDR3 totals 12 residues. V was pared by 2 bases and J by 6 bases, with 5 bases between. CDR1 is MDHEN, CDR2 SYDVKM, per germline. The CDR3 sequence: CASSLRGQPQHF. The CDR3 DNA is TGTGCCAGCAGTTTAAGGGGTCAGCCCCAGCATTTT.

This clone has a handful of counts. V is TRBV29-1 and J is TRBJ1-2; 8 bases map to TRBD1. Germline assignment: CDR1 SQVTM and CDR2 ANQGSEA. This CDR3 region has 17 residues. J lost 6 bases, V lost 5 bases, and 20 bases had no gene match. This CDR3 is CSVRYLGTGLSHDGYTF. CDR3 nucleotide sequence: TGCAGCGTTCGTTACCTTGGGACAGGTCTTTCCCATGATGGCTACACCTTC.

The genes are TRBV19 and TRBJ1-5, with D possibly TRBD1 on 5 matching bases. Trimming shortened V by 6 bases and J by 3 bases, and 15 bases separated the two germline ends. CDR1 is LNHDA, CDR2 SQIVND, per germline (reference sequence). The length of the CDR3 is 15 residues. CDR3 amino acids: CASRPLGASNQPQHF. The CDR3 coding sequence is TGTGCCAGTAGACCCCTAGGGGCCTCCAATCAGCCCCAGCATTTT.

The V gene is TRBV15, the J gene TRBJ1-5; D gene uncertain. Per the germline V gene, CDR1 is LNHNV and CDR2 is YYDKDF (reference sequence). V was pared by 0 bases and J by 7 bases, with 4 bases between. The CDR3 consists of 12 residues. The CDR3 DNA follows: TGTGCCACCAGCAGAGATGGCCAGCCCCAGCATTTT. It codes for CATSRDGQPQHF.

DNA of the CDR3: TGTGCCAGTAGTCCCCCGAATCAGGAGTTCAAAGCTTTCTTT. Translating it yields CASSPPNQEFKAFF. The chain has TRBV19 and TRBJ1-1; D gene uncertain. CDR1 is LNHDA and CDR2 is SQIVND in the germline V gene (reference sequence). This CDR3 has 14 residues. The V gene lost 5 bases and the J gene lost 9 bases, with 19 bases spanning the gap.